This T cell receptor (beta chain) is drawn from a study of shared clonotypes between healthy human individuals. General observations from the study: The study's rarefaction showed incomplete sorted-subset sequencing despite large depth. In four donors, around 5.5% of naive CD4 clonotypes appeared in common.

Study donors comprised healthy, HIV-negative adults devoid of recent acute infection or vaccination. The study separated CD4+ cells into CD45RA+ naive and CD45RA-negative memory subsets. Per germline, CDR1 MGHDK and CDR2 SYGVNS. The CDR3 extends over 16 amino acids. V was clipped by 3 bases and J by 4 bases, with 15 bases between them. Points on this clone: The antigen remains undetermined.

Produced via immunoSEQ multiplex PCR; TCRdb's table is partial and in-frame only. The sample carries a few million clones, roughly 95% recorded once. The specimen sequenced was naive CD4+ T cells sorted from blood. Described subset: CD45RA+ positively selected. The sequence derives from a young man in good health. V is TRBV25-1 and J is TRBJ2-2; the D is unclear. The CDR3: CASSDPRVSGTGELFF. The CDR3 bases are TGTGCCAGCAGTGACCCACGGGTTTCGGGCACCGGGGAGCTGTTTTTT.